Each of the 12 T cell receptor beta chains below was sequenced from the same sample in a study of cytomegalovirus exposure and HLA in healthy donors. The method was immunoSEQ multiplex PCR; TCRdb's version includes in-frame clones alone and lacks a portion of them. Of about 360,000 clones in the sample, about nine tenths were seen once. The source material was PBMCs. These TCRs come from a woman aged 18 to 35 in good health and CMV-seronegative.

The rearrangement uses TRBV13 and TRBJ2-3; TRBD2 matches at 8 bases. This CDR3 has 14 residues. CDR1 and CDR2 (germline): PRHDT, FYEKMQ (reference sequence). The junction had 1 base not matched to a gene; V was cut back by 4 bases and J by 1 base. This CDR3 is CASSSTSGTDTQYF. CDR3 nucleotide sequence: TGTGCCAGCAGCTCGACTAGCGGCACAGATACGCAGTATTTT. Variable domain in full (rest from reference TRBV13 and TRBJ2-3): AAGVIQSPRHLIKEKRETATLKCYPIPRHDTVYWYQQGPGQDPQFLISFYEKMQSDKGSIPDRFSAQQFSDYHSELNMSSLELGDSALYFCASSSTSGTDTQYFGPGTRLTVL.

The rearrangement joins TRBV21-1 to TRBJ2-3; the table's D call, TRBD1, was not checked against the DNA. TRBV21-1 is shown as a pseudogene. The CDR3 extends over 18 amino acids. The CDR3 protein is CASSLRDRGLRDTDTQYF. The DNA for the CDR3 is TGTGCCAGCAGCCTCCGGGACAGGGGCCTTCGGGACACAGATACGCAGTATTTT.

This chain uses TRBV6-5 with TRBJ1-5; D remains ambiguous. The CDR3 totals 15 residues. Germline values: CDR1 MNHEY, CDR2 SVGAGI. Trimming removed 8 bases at V and 0 bases at J, with 14 bases between. For the CDR3, the DNA is TGTGCCAGCCTCCGGGAACGATATAGCAATCAGCCCCAGCATTTT. This encodes CASLRERYSNQPQHF.

The CDR3 loop reads CASTRESTSNEQFF. The CDR3 DNA reads as TGCGCCTCGACACGGGAATCCACCTCCAATGAGCAGTTCTTC. The J gene is TRBJ2-1, the V gene TRBV5-1; possibly TRBD2 for D (5 bases). Germline-derived CDR1 and CDR2 are SGHRS and YFSETQ. Trimming stripped 10 bases from V and 6 bases from J, with 20 bases between. The CDR3 extends over 14 amino acids.

This clone has a single count. The rearrangement joins TRBV27 to TRBJ2-7; D is perhaps TRBD1 (6 bases). V was pared by 4 bases and J by 3 bases, with 25 bases between. This CDR3 spans 18 amino acids. Germline V CDR1 and CDR2: MNHEY, SMNVEV (reference sequence). CDR3 region: CASSSIGGIKDNIYEQYF. CDR3 sequence (DNA): TGTGCCAGCAGTTCCATAGGGGGAATCAAGGACAACATCTACGAGCAGTACTTC.

The chain combines TRBV7-9 with TRBJ2-3; D possibly corresponds to TRBD2 (5 bases). Trimming cost V 5 bases and J 7 bases, with 25 bases left between them. The CDR3 contains 17 residues. Germline loops: CDR1 SEHNR, CDR2 FQNEAQ (reference sequence). For the CDR3, the DNA is TGTGCCAGCAGCCCCAAGGGAGAGGCCCCGATAGGAAATACGCAGTATTTT. Amino acids: CASSPKGEAPIGNTQYF.

This clone was found a few times. The chain links TRBV6-1 to TRBJ1-5, with unresolved D. CDR1 is MNHNS, CDR2 SASEGT, per germline. The V gene lost 7 bases and the J gene lost 7 bases, with 11 bases spanning the gap. The CDR3 has 12 amino acids. The DNA of the CDR3 is TGTGCCAGCAATGTTGGGAGGCAGCCCCAGCATTTT. Translating gives CASNVGRQPQHF.

The rearrangement links TRBV6-1 to TRBJ2-3; D is possibly TRBD2 (7 bases). The CDR3 is made up of 16 amino acids. Deletions cut 2 bases from V and 2 bases from J, with 14 bases between. Germline lookup yields CDR1 MNHNS and CDR2 SASEGT. CDR3 nucleotide sequence: TGTGCCAGCAGTGAACTACTAGGGGGGGCCACAGATACGCAGTATTTT. Amino acids: CASSELLGGATDTQYF.

The chain joins TRBV5-1 to TRBJ2-7; maybe TRBD2 (6 bases). V gave up 0 bases and J gave up 7 bases, with 14 bases separating them. CDR3 length: 14 residues. Germline CDR1 and CDR2: SGHRS and YFSETQ. The CDR3 region is CASSLGRAGEEQYF. The CDR3 DNA follows: TGCGCCAGCAGCTTGGGGAGGGCCGGAGAGGAGCAGTACTTC.

This clone showed up just once. The V and J genes are TRBV5-1 and TRBJ2-7; the D gene is possibly TRBD2 (6 bases). V lost 4 bases to trimming and J lost 3 bases, with 8 bases between them. Germline values: CDR1 SGHRS, CDR2 YFSETQ. The CDR3 length is 12 residues. The CDR3 nucleotides read TGCGCCAGCAGCGGGGGGAACTACGAGCAGTACTTC. It yields the protein CASSGGNYEQYF. The full variable domain, completed using reference TRBV5-1 and TRBJ2-7, is KAGVTQTPRYLIKTRGQQVTLSCSPISGHRSVSWYQQTPGQGLQFLFEYFSETQRNKGNFPGRFSGRQFSNSRSEMNVSTLELGDSALYLCASSGGNYEQYFGPGTRLTVT.

J is TRBJ1-2 and V is TRBV27; the match to TRBD1 covers 7 bases. The CDR3 is 15 residues long. The germline CDR1 and CDR2 sequences are MNHEY and SMNVEV (reference sequence). Trimming took 2 bases from V and 3 from J; bases not matched to a gene: 6. The CDR3 sequence: CASSLRTGNYYGYTF. CDR3 sequence (DNA): TGTGCCAGCAGTTTACGGACAGGAAATTACTATGGCTACACCTTC.

The table lists this clone with a few counts. The chain has TRBV5-4 and TRBJ2-7; D perhaps matches TRBD1 (6 bases). V lost 4 bases to trimming and J lost 0 bases, with 11 bases between them. The CDR3 loop spans 14 amino acids. The germline CDR1 and CDR2 sequences are SGHNT and YYREEE (reference sequence). CDR3 residues: CASSRQGHSYEQYF. DNA of the CDR3: TGTGCCAGCAGCCGCCAGGGGCACTCCTACGAGCAGTACTTC.